This T cell receptor beta chain was sequenced in a study of blood T cell repertoires in COVID-19. In the study overall: COVID-19 samples from acute and convalescent phases originated in the United States, Italy and Spain. PBMCs, B-cell-depleted T cells, or T cells provided the cDNA or gDNA that made up the material.

The CDR3 is made up of 15 amino acids. V was pared by 4 bases and J by 0 bases, with 12 bases between. The germline CDR1 and CDR2 sequences are SGDLS and YYNGEE. Generated by immunoSEQ multiplex PCR, the TCRdb table keeps only in-frame clones and is missing some. Of some 350,000 clones listed, 88% are singletons. This rearrangement joins TRBV9 to TRBJ2-3; D unclear. The receptor was derived from a man in his thirties or forties who had recovered from COVID-19. The specimen sequenced was PBMCs or T cells enriched from blood (not recorded which). DNA of the CDR3: TGTGCCAGCAGCTTATCCGGGTCTAGCACAGATACGCAGTATTTT. It codes for CASSLSGSSTDTQYF.